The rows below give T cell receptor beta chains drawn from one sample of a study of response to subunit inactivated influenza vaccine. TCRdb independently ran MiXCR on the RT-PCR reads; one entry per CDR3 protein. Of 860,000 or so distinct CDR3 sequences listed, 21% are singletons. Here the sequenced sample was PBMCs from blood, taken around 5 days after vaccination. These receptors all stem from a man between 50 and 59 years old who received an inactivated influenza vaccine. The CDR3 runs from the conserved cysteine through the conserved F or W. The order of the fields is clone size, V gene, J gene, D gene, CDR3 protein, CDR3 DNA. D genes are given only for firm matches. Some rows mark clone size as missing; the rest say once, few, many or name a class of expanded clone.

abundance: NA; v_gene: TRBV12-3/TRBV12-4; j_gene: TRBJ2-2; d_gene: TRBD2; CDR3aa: CASRNSGGNTGELFF; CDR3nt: TGTGCCAGCAGAAATAGCGGGGGAAACACCGGGGAGCTGTTTTTT
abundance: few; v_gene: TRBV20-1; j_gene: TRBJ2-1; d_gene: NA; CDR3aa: CSARDMALNEQFF; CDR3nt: TGCAGTGCTAGAGATATGGCCCTCAATGAGCAGTTCTTC
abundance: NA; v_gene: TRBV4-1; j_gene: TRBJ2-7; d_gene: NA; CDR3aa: CASSQVWGRTTYEQYF; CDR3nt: TGCGCCAGCAGCCAAGTTTGGGGGAGGACCACCTACGAGCAGTACTTC
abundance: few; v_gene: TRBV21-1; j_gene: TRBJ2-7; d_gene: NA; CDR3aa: CASPRCEQYF; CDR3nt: TGTGCCAGCCCACGTTGCGAGCAGTACTTC
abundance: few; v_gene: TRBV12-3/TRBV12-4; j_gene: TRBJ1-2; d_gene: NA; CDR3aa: CASSLVSARSGYTF; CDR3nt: TGTGCCAGCAGTTTAGTCTCTGCGAGAAGTGGCTACACCTTC
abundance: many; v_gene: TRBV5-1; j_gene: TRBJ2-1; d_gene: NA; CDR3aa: CASTTPEGINEQFF; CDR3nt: TGCGCCAGCACCACCCCGGAGGGTATCAATGAGCAGTTCTTC
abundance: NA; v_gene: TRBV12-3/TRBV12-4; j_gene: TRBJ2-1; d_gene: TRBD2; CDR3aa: CASSLVAGSRNEQFF; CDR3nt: TGTGCCAGCAGTTTAGTAGCGGGATCGCGAAATGAGCAGTTCTTC
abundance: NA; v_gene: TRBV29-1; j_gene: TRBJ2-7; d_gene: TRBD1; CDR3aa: CSVQGTEYEQYF; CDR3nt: TGCAGCGTCCAGGGGACAGAATACGAGCAGTACTTC
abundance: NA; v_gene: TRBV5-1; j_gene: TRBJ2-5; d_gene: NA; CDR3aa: CASSLARDIQETQYF; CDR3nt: TGCGCCAGCAGCTTGGCCAGGGACATCCAAGAGACCCAGTACTTC
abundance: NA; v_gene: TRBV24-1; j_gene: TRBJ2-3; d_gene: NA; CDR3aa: CATSVKGTDTQYF; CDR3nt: TGTGCCACCAGTGTGAAAGGGACAGATACGCAGTATTTT
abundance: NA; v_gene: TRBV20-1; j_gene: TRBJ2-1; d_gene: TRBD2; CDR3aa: CSAVSGSLYNEQFF; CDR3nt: TGCAGTGCTGTTAGCGGGAGCCTCTACAATGAGCAGTTCTTC
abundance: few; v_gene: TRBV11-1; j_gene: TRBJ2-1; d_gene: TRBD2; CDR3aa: CASSFGTSYNEQFF; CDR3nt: TGTGCCAGCAGCTTTGGGACTAGCTACAATGAGCAGTTCTTC
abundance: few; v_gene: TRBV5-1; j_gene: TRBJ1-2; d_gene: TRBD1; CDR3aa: CASSLDGQGAGYTF; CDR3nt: TGCGCCAGCAGCTTGGACGGACAGGGCGCTGGCTACACCTTC
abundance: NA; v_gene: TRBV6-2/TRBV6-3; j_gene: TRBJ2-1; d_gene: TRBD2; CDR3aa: CASSYGGTRGNEQFF; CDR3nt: TGTGCCAGCAGTTACGGAGGGACTAGGGGCAATGAGCAGTTCTTC
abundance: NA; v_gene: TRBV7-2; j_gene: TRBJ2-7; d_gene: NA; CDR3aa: CASSSGHQSYEQYF; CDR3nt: TGTGCCAGCAGCTCGGGACACCAATCCTACGAGCAGTACTTC
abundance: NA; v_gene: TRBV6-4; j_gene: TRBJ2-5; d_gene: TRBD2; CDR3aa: CASSDCSGGGPRGGETQYF; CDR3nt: TGTGCCAGCAGTGACTGCAGCGGGGGGGGTCCGCGTGGCGGGGAGACCCAGTACTTC
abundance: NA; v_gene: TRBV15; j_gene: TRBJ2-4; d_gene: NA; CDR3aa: CATSRTGNIQYF; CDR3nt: TGTGCCACCAGCAGGACAGGTAACATTCAGTACTTC
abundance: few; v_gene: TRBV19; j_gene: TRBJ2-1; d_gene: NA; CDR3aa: CASRSVRGIYSYNEQFF; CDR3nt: TGTGCCAGTAGGTCGGTTAGGGGAATCTACTCCTACAATGAGCAGTTCTTC
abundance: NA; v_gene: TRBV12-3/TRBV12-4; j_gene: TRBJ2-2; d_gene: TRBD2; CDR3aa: CASSFPGLASSGELFF; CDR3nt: TGTGCCAGCAGTTTTCCGGGACTAGCTAGCTCCGGGGAGCTGTTTTTT
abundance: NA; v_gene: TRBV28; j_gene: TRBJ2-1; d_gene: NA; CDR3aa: CASIPARGQSSYNEQFF; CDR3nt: TGTGCCAGCATTCCGGCTCGGGGCCAAAGCTCCTACAATGAGCAGTTCTTC
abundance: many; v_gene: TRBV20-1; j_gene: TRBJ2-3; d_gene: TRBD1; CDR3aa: CSARRTGITDTQYF; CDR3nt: TGCAGTGCTAGAAGGACAGGGATCACAGATACGCAGTATTTT
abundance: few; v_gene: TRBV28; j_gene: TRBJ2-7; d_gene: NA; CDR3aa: CASSPARTVSSYEQYF; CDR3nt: TGTGCCAGCAGTCCCGCCCGTACAGTAAGCTCCTACGAGCAGTACTTC
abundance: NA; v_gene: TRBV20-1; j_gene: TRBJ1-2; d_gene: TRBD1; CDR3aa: CSARGQGGANYGYTF; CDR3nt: TGCAGTGCTAGGGGACAGGGGGGAGCTAACTATGGCTACACCTTC
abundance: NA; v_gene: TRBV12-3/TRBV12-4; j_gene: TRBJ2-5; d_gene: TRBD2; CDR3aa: CASRPGLAGEAQYF; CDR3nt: TGTGCCAGCAGGCCGGGACTAGCGGGAGAGGCCCAGTACTTC
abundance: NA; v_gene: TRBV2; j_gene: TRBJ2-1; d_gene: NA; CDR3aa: CASSVAPRSQFF; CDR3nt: TGTGCCAGCAGTGTGGCCCCACGGTCGCAGTTCTTC